A selection of T cell receptor beta chains follows, all from one sample in a study of T cell responses to AZD1222 COVID-19 vaccine. Generated by immunoSEQ multiplex PCR, the TCRdb table keeps only in-frame clones and is missing some. The sample lists roughly 120,000 clones; more than 85% were seen once. Sequencing was performed on peripheral blood, taken on day 0 of AZD1222 vaccination. Receptor source: an adult in good health. Both conserved end residues are trimmed from each CDR3. Each record gives: CDR3 protein, J gene, V gene.

ASSLASGSTDTQY,TRBJ2-3,TRBV5-1
SSLEGTGELF,TRBJ2-2,TRBV29-1
ASSGTGGFGSPLH,TRBJ1-6,TRBV7-8
ASSQVSPAYNSPLH,TRBJ1-6,TRBV4-1
ASSLGDSWHVLT,TRBJ2-6,TRBV5-6
ASSMGNEKLF,TRBJ1-4,TRBV25-1
ASSDSRRATTEAF,TRBJ1-1,TRBV6-4
ASSYSRETEAF,TRBJ1-1,TRBV6-5
ASSVFPGPGEQY,TRBJ2-7,TRBV3-1/TRBV3-2
ASSIERGDRYGYT,TRBJ1-2,TRBV19
SARANTEAF,TRBJ1-1,TRBV20-1
ASSLIGAYEQY,TRBJ2-7,TRBV27
SVEDWGSYGYT,TRBJ1-2,TRBV29-1
ASSPGTSGSVEQF,TRBJ2-1,TRBV5-6
ASSLVGGSTDTQY,TRBJ2-3,TRBV7-3
ASSERLVRNEQF,TRBJ2-1,TRBV10-1
AWASGRSDTGELF,TRBJ2-2,TRBV30
ASSPGLGNEQF,TRBJ2-1,TRBV18
ASSLTGTQPQH,TRBJ1-5,TRBV27
ASSPRARGDTQY,TRBJ2-3,TRBV3-1/TRBV3-2
ASSAGGSYEQY,TRBJ2-7,TRBV9
ASSQDQGIDQPQH,TRBJ1-5,TRBV4-3
ASSPRQAGVADTQY,TRBJ2-3,TRBV14
SASANFATEAF,TRBJ1-1,TRBV20-1
ASKGGLRSTEAF,TRBJ1-1,TRBV6-5
ASSLTVSNEQF,TRBJ2-1,TRBV5-4
ASSFARGSPGGEQF,TRBJ2-1,TRBV27
ASSLFSGSSYEQY,TRBJ2-7,TRBV5-1
ASSFGTSGLYEQY,TRBJ2-7,TRBV27
ASSLDRGGYNEQF,TRBJ2-1,TRBV7-7
ASGLVGTSGTWYTDTQY,TRBJ2-3,TRBV12-5
ASSQEQAWLYGYT,TRBJ1-2,TRBV4-1
AWSASTAEAF,TRBJ1-1,TRBV30
ASAARGAPYEQY,TRBJ2-7,TRBV7-9
ASSYLAGGGEQF,TRBJ2-1,TRBV6-2/TRBV6-3
ATSRGGDGRLSEKLF,TRBJ1-4,TRBV15
ASSYRTSGLLKQY,TRBJ2-7,TRBV6-2/TRBV6-3